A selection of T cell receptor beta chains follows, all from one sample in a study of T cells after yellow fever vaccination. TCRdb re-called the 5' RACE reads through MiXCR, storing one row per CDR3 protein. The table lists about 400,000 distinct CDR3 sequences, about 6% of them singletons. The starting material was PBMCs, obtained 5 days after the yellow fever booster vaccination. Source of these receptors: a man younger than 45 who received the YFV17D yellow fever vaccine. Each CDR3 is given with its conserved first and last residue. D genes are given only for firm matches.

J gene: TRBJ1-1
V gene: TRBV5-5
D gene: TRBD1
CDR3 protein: CASSLATGFITEAFF

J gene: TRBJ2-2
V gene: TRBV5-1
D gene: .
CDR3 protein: CASSLAQGSGELFF

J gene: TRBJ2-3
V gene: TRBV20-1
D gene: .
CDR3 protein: CSARGSPTDTQYF

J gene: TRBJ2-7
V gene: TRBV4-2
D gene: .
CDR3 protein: CASSQVLPNYEQYF

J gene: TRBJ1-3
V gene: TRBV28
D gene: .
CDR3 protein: CASRWGPTGNTIYF

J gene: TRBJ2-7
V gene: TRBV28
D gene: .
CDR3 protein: CASRTQGGGEQYF

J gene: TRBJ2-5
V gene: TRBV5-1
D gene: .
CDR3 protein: CASSLEGQGLWETQYF

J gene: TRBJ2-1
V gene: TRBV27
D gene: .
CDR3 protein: CASRKIGGPNEQFF

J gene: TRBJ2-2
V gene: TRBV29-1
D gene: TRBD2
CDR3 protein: CSVAGGYTGELFF

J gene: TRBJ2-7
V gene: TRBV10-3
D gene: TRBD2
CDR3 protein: CASYTSGIKYF

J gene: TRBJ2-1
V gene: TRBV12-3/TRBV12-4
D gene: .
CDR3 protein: CASSPDSIPYNEQFF

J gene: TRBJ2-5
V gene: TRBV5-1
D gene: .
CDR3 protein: CASSALGETQYF

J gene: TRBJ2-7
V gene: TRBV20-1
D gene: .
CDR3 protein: CSAEQGYEQYF

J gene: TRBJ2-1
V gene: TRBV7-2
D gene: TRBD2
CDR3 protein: CASSFEVAGVPEQFF

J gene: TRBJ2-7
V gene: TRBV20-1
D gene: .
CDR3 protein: CSVGRKLAPYEQYF

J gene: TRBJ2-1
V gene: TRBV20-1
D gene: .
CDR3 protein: CSARDGARSSYNEQFF

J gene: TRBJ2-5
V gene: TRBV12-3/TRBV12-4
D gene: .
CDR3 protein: CASRAGFQETQYF

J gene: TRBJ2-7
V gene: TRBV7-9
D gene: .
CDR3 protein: CASSPGPLDEQYF

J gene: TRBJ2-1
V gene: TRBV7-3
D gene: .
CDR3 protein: CASSFDRDNEQFF

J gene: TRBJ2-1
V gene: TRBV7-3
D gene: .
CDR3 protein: CASSSSGPWNEQFF

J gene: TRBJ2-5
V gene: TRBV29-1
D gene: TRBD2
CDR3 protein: CSIAGVVKTQYF

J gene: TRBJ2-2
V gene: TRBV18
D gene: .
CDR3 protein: CASSPPNGRNTGELFF

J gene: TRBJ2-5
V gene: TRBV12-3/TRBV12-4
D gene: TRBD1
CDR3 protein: CASSLIGQGAETQYF

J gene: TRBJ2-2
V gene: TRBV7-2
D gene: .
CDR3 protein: CASRKGEVSTGELFF

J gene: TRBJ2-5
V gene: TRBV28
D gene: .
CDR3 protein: CASSLSVLETQYF

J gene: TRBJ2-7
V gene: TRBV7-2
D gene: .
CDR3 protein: CASSPASDKTYEQYF

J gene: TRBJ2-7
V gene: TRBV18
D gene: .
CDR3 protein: CASSREGPTYEQYF

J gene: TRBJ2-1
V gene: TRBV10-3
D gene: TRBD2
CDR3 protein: CAISDSGGQAGNEQFF